The 21 T cell receptor beta chains given below trace back to one sample, sequenced in a study of metastatic and nonmetastatic thyroid tumors. Using MiXCR, TCRdb reanalyzed the PCR reads. The repertoire holds 9,900 or so clones, with approximately 11% as singletons. Thyroid surgery was preceded by no treatment in any patient. Sequenced sample: tumor tissue. These receptor sequences come from a female donor with papillary thyroid cancer or a benign thyroid nodule (not recorded which). Some clones in this sample may be carry-over from other donors' samples.

This clone qualifies as medium-sized. The rearrangement links TRBV6-1 to TRBJ1-2; 8 bases match TRBD1. Germline CDR1 is MNHNS and CDR2 is SASEGT. V lost 6 bases and J lost 7; bases outside the gene matches: 4. The CDR3 runs 12 residues. The CDR3 sequence is CASSQGAGGYTF. Here the CDR3 DNA reads TGTGCCAGCAGCCAGGGGGCGGGTGGCTACACCTTC.

This clone was seen ten or more times. The junction departs from the called germline gene at one end, perhaps through a read error. This rearrangement joins TRBV6-6 to TRBJ1-5, with a possible D match to TRBD1 (6 bases). Germline V gene data show CDR1 as MNHNY and CDR2 as SVGAGI (reference sequence). The CDR3 is 16 residues long. The CDR3 is CASSSHAMDRYQPQHF. The CDR3, as DNA: TGTGCCAGCAGTTCTCACGCTATGGACAGATATCAGCCCCAGCATTTC.

By sample share, this clone is medium-sized. The V gene is TRBV6-1, the J gene TRBJ1-2, with 11 bases identical to TRBD1. CDR1 MNHNS and CDR2 SASEGT come from the germline V gene. Germline trimming cut 7 bases from V and 1 base from J; bases unmatched to any gene: 5. The CDR3 has 15 amino acids. In DNA, the CDR3 is TGTGCCAGCACTGCCGGGACAGGGGGTAACTATGGCTACACCTTC. The encoded protein is CASTAGTGGNYGYTF.

Only a few counts were recorded for this clone. The CDR3 DNA reads as TGTGCCTGGAGTAGGGACAGGCAAGAGACCCAGTACTTC. It specifies CAWSRDRQETQYF. The V call is TRBV30, the J call TRBJ2-5; 8 bases are shared with TRBD1. Trimming at V came to 2 bases and at J to 2 bases, leaving 1 base not matched to a gene. This CDR3 spans 13 amino acids. The germline CDR1 and CDR2 sequences are GTSNPN and SVGIG (reference sequence).

This clone counts as medium-sized. The genes are TRBV20-1 and TRBJ1-2; no clear D. Trimming removed 3 bases at V and 3 bases at J, with 8 bases between. In germline, CDR1 is DFQATT, CDR2 SNEGSKA (reference sequence). The CDR3 sequence is 12 residues long. Here the CDR3 DNA reads TGCAGTGCTAGTCGCCCGGACTATGGCTACACCTTC. Protein sequence: CSASRPDYGYTF.

This clone was detected many times. The gene calls are TRBV5-1 and TRBJ2-3; 7 bases map to TRBD1. Germline V gene data show CDR1 as SGHRS and CDR2 as YFSETQ. V was pared by 4 bases and J by 4 bases, with 12 bases of the junction left unmatched. The CDR3 consists of 16 residues. This CDR3 is CASSQGVAVASDTQYF. The CDR3 region has the DNA TGCGCCAGCAGCCAGGGGGTCGCCGTTGCTTCAGATACGCAGTATTTT.

This chain links TRBV15 with TRBJ2-1, with 11 bases identical to TRBD2. V shed 3 bases and J 10 bases; nucleotides not matched to a gene: 8. In germline, CDR1 is LNHNV, CDR2 YYDKDF (reference sequence). The CDR3 is 15 amino acids. The CDR3 spells CATSRREVAGGEQFF. CDR3 nucleotides: TGTGCCACCAGCAGGAGAGAGGTAGCGGGAGGGGAGCAGTTCTTC.

This clone was picked up many times. The V gene is TRBV20-1, the J gene TRBJ1-2; D is perhaps TRBD1 (5 bases). The CDR3 contains 17 residues. Germline V gene sequence: CDR1 DFQATT, CDR2 SNEGSKA (reference sequence). V lost 6 bases and J lost 5, with 28 bases in between. For the CDR3, the DNA is TGCAGTGCCCAGAACCCGGGACGCCCCCGTGTCATGTATGGCTACACCTTC. This gives the protein CSAQNPGRPRVMYGYTF.

The genes are TRBV6-1 and TRBJ1-2, with D possibly being TRBD1 (5 bases). V lost 8 bases, J lost 10 bases, and 17 bases lay in between. This CDR3 contains 12 residues. Germline values: CDR1 MNHNS, CDR2 SASEGT. The CDR3 coding sequence is TGTGCCAGCGCCCGCGGCAGGGCCTCCTACACCTTC. Translating gives CASARGRASYTF.

This clone was seen repeatedly, ten times or more. The genes are TRBV3-1 and TRBJ1-3; D is ambiguous. CDR3 length: 13 amino acids. Germline V gene sequence: CDR1 LGHDT, CDR2 YNNKEL (reference sequence). Between the trimmed V and J ends, which lost 1 base and 4 bases, there was a span of 5 bases. CDR3 DNA sequence: TGTGCCAGCAGCCAAGCCACCGGAAACACCATATATTTT. Amino acids: CASSQATGNTIYF.

This clone has at least ten counts. DNA for the CDR3: TGTGCCAGCTCACCCTACTTGGCCGGGGAGCTGTTTTTT. This encodes CASSPYLAGELFF. The rearrangement joins TRBV18 to TRBJ2-2, with D uncertain. From germline, CDR1 is KGHSH and CDR2 LQKENI. Trimming stripped 3 bases from V and 6 bases from J, with 8 bases between. This CDR3 is built from 13 residues. Using reference TRBV18 and TRBJ2-2 for the parts outside the CDR3, the full variable domain is NAGVMQNPRHLVRRRGQEARLRCSPMKGHSHVYWYRQLPEEGLKFMVYLQKENIIDESGMPKERFSAEFPKEGPSILRIQQVVRGDSAAYFCASSPYLAGELFFGEGSRLTVL.

This clone is medium-sized (0.01 to 0.1%). The chain links TRBV12-3 or TRBV12-4 to TRBJ2-1, with 7 bases fitting TRBD2. This CDR3 spans 17 amino acids. V shed 2 bases and J 2 bases; nucleotides not matched to a gene: 9. CDR3 sequence reads: CASSLQGSGPTYNEQFF. CDR3 DNA: TGTGCCAGCAGTTTACAGGGTAGCGGGCCTACCTACAATGAGCAGTTCTTC.

By proportion, this clone is medium-sized. The chain recombines TRBV28 with TRBJ2-2, with D maybe TRBD1 (6 bases). The CDR3 is made up of 15 amino acids. V was shortened by 2 bases and J by 5 bases, with 12 bases between the two germline ends. Germline V gives CDR1 MDHEN, CDR2 SYDVKM. CDR3 nucleotides: TGTGCCAGCAGTTTAGTGAGAACAGGGACCGGGGAGCTGTTTTTT. This codes for CASSLVRTGTGELFF.

By proportion, this clone is medium-sized. The chain joins TRBV19 to TRBJ1-6; 7 bases line up with TRBD1. The CDR3 loop spans 15 amino acids. V lost 2 bases and J lost 7; bases outside the gene matches: 5. Per the germline V gene, CDR1 is LNHDA and CDR2 is SQIVND (reference sequence). CDR3 loop: CASSIITGANSPLHF. The CDR3 DNA sequence: TGTGCCAGTAGTATAATCACAGGGGCGAATTCACCCCTCCACTTT.

A note on this clone: The junction differs from germline at one of its ends, possibly a read error. J is TRBJ2-1 and V is TRBV5-1, with 9 bases lining up with TRBD1. This CDR3 comprises 16 residues. Germline CDR1 and CDR2: SGHRS and YFSETQ. The CDR3 DNA follows: TGCGCCAGCAGATTGGCCCCCGGGACAGGGAGAGATGAGCAGTTCTTC. Translated, it gives CASRLAPGTGRDEQFF. Combining the CDR3 with reference TRBV5-1 and TRBJ2-1 gives the whole variable domain KAGVTQTPRYLIKTRGQQVTLSCSPISGHRSVSWYQQTPGQGLQFLFEYFSETQRNKGNFPGRFSGRQFSNSRSEMNVSTLELGDSALYLCASRLAPGTGRDEQFFGPGTRLTVL.

Turning to this clone: A much larger clone sits a single nucleotide away, making a read error possible. V and J are TRBV5-6 and TRBJ2-3, with D unclear. This CDR3 is 13 amino acids long. Looked up from germline, CDR1 is SGHDT and CDR2 is YYEEEE. Trimming left V 2 bases short and J 6 bases short, with 10 bases between. CDR3: CASSFALRDTQYF. The CDR3 bases are TGTGCCAGCAGCTTTGCGTTGAGGGATACGCAGTATTTT.

This clone was seen more than once but under ten times. The V gene is TRBV28, the J gene TRBJ1-5, with D perhaps matching TRBD1 (5 bases). This CDR3 is built from 15 residues. Deletions cut 6 bases from V and 6 bases from J, with 18 bases between. From germline, CDR1 is MDHEN and CDR2 SYDVKM. CDR3: CASRHALGDGQPQHF. The CDR3 DNA follows: TGTGCCAGCAGACACGCCCTAGGGGACGGTCAGCCCCAGCATTTT. Looking up the rest from reference TRBV28 and TRBJ1-5 gives the full variable domain: DVKVTQSSRYLVKRTGEKVFLECVQDMDHENMFWYRQDPGLGLRLIYFSYDVKMKEKGDIPEGYSVSREKKERFSLILESASTNQTSMYLCASRHALGDGQPQHFGDGTRLSIL.

This clone was found many times. The chain joins TRBV30 to TRBJ2-1; D gene ambiguous. Germline CDR1 is GTSNPN and CDR2 is SVGIG (reference sequence). The CDR3 length is 13 residues. V lost 2 bases, J lost 9 bases, and 14 bases lay in between. CDR3 in DNA: TGTGCCTGGAGTCAGGACGGTTGGGGTGAGCAGTTCTTC. Protein product: CAWSQDGWGEQFF. Variable domain in full (rest from reference TRBV30 and TRBJ2-1): SQTIHQWPATLVQPVGSPLSLECTVEGTSNPNLYWYRQAAGRGLQLLFYSVGIGQISSEVPQNLSASRPQDRQFILSSKKLLLSDSGFYLCAWSQDGWGEQFFGPGTRLTVL.

This clone is labeled medium-sized. The chain is built from TRBV28 and TRBJ2-3; 9 bases are a match to TRBD2. Germline CDR1 MDHEN, CDR2 SYDVKM. The V segment lost 4 bases and the J segment 6 bases; nucleotides outside the gene matches: 8. CDR3 size: 15 residues. CDR3 region: CASSSLAGAVDTQYF. In nucleotides, the CDR3 is TGTGCCAGCAGTTCTTTAGCGGGAGCGGTTGATACGCAGTATTTT. The whole variable domain, filled in from reference TRBV28 and TRBJ2-3, reads DVKVTQSSRYLVKRTGEKVFLECVQDMDHENMFWYRQDPGLGLRLIYFSYDVKMKEKGDIPEGYSVSREKKERFSLILESASTNQTSMYLCASSSLAGAVDTQYFGPGTRLTVL.

This clone is medium-sized in the sample. This chain links TRBV28 with TRBJ1-5; D may be TRBD1 (6 bases). V dropped 11 bases and J dropped 1 base, with 21 bases sitting between them. Germline assignment: CDR1 MDHEN and CDR2 SYDVKM. The CDR3 sequence is 16 residues long. CDR3 protein: CAGRRGAGLSNQPQHF. As DNA, the CDR3 is TGTGCCGGACGCCGGGGGGCAGGGCTAAGCAATCAGCCCCAGCATTTT.

This clone showed up many times. The V and J genes are TRBV5-6 and TRBJ2-1; D not certain. V was shortened by 4 bases and J by 3 bases, with 8 bases between the two germline ends. Germline values: CDR1 SGHDT, CDR2 YYEEEE. The CDR3 consists of 13 residues. The CDR3 DNA follows: TGTGCCAGCAGCCGGGCCTTCTACAATGAGCAGTTCTTC. This codes for CASSRAFYNEQFF.